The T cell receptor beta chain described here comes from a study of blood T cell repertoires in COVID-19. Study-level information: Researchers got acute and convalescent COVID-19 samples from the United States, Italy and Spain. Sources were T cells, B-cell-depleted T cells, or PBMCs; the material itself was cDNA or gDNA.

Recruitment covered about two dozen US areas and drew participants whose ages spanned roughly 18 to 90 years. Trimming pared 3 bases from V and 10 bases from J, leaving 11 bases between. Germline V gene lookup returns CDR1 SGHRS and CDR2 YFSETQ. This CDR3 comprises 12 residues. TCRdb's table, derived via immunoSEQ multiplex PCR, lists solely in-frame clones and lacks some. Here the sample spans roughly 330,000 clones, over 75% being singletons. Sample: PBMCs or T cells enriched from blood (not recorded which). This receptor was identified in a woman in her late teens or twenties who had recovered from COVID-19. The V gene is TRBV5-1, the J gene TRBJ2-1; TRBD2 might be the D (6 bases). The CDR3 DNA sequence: TGCGCCAGCAGCTGGCTGGCGGGGGAGCAGTTCTTC. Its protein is CASSWLAGEQFF. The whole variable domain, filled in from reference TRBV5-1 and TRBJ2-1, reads KAGVTQTPRYLIKTRGQQVTLSCSPISGHRSVSWYQQTPGQGLQFLFEYFSETQRNKGNFPGRFSGRQFSNSRSEMNVSTLELGDSALYLCASSWLAGEQFFGPGTRLTVL.